Listed below are T cell receptor beta chains from one sample, sequenced in a study of blood T cell repertoires in COVID-19. The protocol was immunoSEQ multiplex PCR, while the TCRdb copy is restricted to in-frame clones and leaves out a portion. The top ten hold 3% of the sample, which has roughly 220,000 clones, about 88% seen once. Sequencing input: peripheral blood. The receptors stem from a man aged 60 to 69 with acute or convalescent COVID-19. Both conserved end residues are part of each CDR3. A D gene is named only where the DNA matches it firmly. Expanded clones are given a class, and other clones once, few, many or no size at all.

clone_size: NA; v_call: TRBV19; d_call: TRBD1; j_call: TRBJ2-7; cdr3_nt: TGTGCCAGTAGTAGGGGGACAGGTATCTACGAGCAGTACTTC; cdr3_aa: CASSRGTGIYEQYF
clone_size: once; v_call: TRBV30; d_call: TRBD1; j_call: TRBJ2-1; cdr3_nt: TGTGCCTGGACGACCGGGACAGTCTCCTACAATGAGCAGTTCTTC; cdr3_aa: CAWTTGTVSYNEQFF
clone_size: NA; v_call: TRBV7-2; d_call: NA; j_call: TRBJ2-2; cdr3_nt: TGTGCCAGCAGCAGAGGTGCGGGGGCAATCGGGGAGCTGTTTTTT; cdr3_aa: CASSRGAGAIGELFF
clone_size: NA; v_call: TRBV6-4; d_call: TRBD1; j_call: TRBJ1-6; cdr3_nt: TGTGCCAGCAGTGACTCCAGGACAGGGTCTTCACCCCTCCACTTT; cdr3_aa: CASSDSRTGSSPLHF
clone_size: NA; v_call: TRBV12-3/TRBV12-4; d_call: NA; j_call: TRBJ2-2; cdr3_nt: TGTGCCAGCAGCCTGACTCGTCCCGGGGAGCTGTTTTTT; cdr3_aa: CASSLTRPGELFF
clone_size: NA; v_call: TRBV5-6; d_call: NA; j_call: TRBJ1-1; cdr3_nt: TGTGCCAGCAGCTTGGTGGCGAGGGAAGCTTTCTTT; cdr3_aa: CASSLVAREAFF
clone_size: NA; v_call: TRBV19; d_call: TRBD2; j_call: TRBJ2-1; cdr3_nt: TGTGCCAGTAGTCTACGGGGGGCCTACAATGAGCAGTTCTTC; cdr3_aa: CASSLRGAYNEQFF
clone_size: few; v_call: TRBV5-1; d_call: TRBD1; j_call: TRBJ2-3; cdr3_nt: TGCGCCAGCAGCTTGGATGGACAGGGAATAGATACGCAGTATTTT; cdr3_aa: CASSLDGQGIDTQYF
clone_size: few; v_call: TRBV23-1; d_call: TRBD1; j_call: TRBJ1-6; cdr3_nt: TGCGCCAGCAGTCCAAACTCTCGGACAGGGTATTCACCCCTCCACTTT; cdr3_aa: CASSPNSRTGYSPLHF
clone_size: NA; v_call: TRBV7-9; d_call: NA; j_call: TRBJ2-3; cdr3_nt: TGTGCCACCTACGGGGAATTCACAGATACGCAGTATTTT; cdr3_aa: CATYGEFTDTQYF
clone_size: NA; v_call: TRBV28; d_call: TRBD1; j_call: TRBJ2-1; cdr3_nt: TGTGCCACCACGAACCGGGACAGGGGAGACAATGAGCAGTTCTTC; cdr3_aa: CATTNRDRGDNEQFF
clone_size: once; v_call: TRBV15; d_call: NA; j_call: TRBJ1-1; cdr3_nt: TGTGCCACCAGCAGAGGGGGGAGGTCAAGGGCAGGGACTGAAGCTTTCTTT; cdr3_aa: CATSRGGRSRAGTEAFF
clone_size: once; v_call: TRBV25-1; d_call: NA; j_call: TRBJ1-3; cdr3_nt: TGTGCCAGCAGCCTTCGGAGTATCTCTGGAAACACCATATATTTT; cdr3_aa: CASSLRSISGNTIYF
clone_size: NA; v_call: TRBV18; d_call: TRBD1; j_call: TRBJ1-2; cdr3_nt: TGTGCCAGCTCACCACCCTTGGGACAGGGTCAAAGGGACTCTGGCTACACCTTC; cdr3_aa: CASSPPLGQGQRDSGYTF
clone_size: NA; v_call: TRBV29-1; d_call: NA; j_call: TRBJ1-2; cdr3_nt: TGCAGCGTAGACCGGACAGTGACCCAGGGGGGCTACACCTTC; cdr3_aa: CSVDRTVTQGGYTF
clone_size: once; v_call: TRBV28; d_call: TRBD2; j_call: TRBJ2-3; cdr3_nt: TGTGCCAGCAGTTTTTGGCGGGGGGGCGGCACAGATACGCAGTATTTT; cdr3_aa: CASSFWRGGGTDTQYF
clone_size: NA; v_call: TRBV6-2/TRBV6-3; d_call: NA; j_call: TRBJ1-1; cdr3_nt: TGTGCCAGCAGTTACCCGGCAGGGGTAGGGACTGAAGCTTTCTTT; cdr3_aa: CASSYPAGVGTEAFF
clone_size: once; v_call: TRBV9; d_call: NA; j_call: TRBJ2-1; cdr3_nt: TGTGCCAGCAGCCAGGGGAGTGGGACACCTCAGTTCTTC; cdr3_aa: CASSQGSGTPQFF
clone_size: NA; v_call: TRBV2; d_call: NA; j_call: TRBJ2-5; cdr3_nt: TGTGCCAGCAGTGACGGGGGAAGGGAGACCCAGTACTTC; cdr3_aa: CASSDGGRETQYF
clone_size: NA; v_call: TRBV2; d_call: TRBD1; j_call: TRBJ1-1; cdr3_nt: TGTGCCAGCAGTGAATCGCCGTTGAGGGGGCCGAACACTGAAGCTTTCTTT; cdr3_aa: CASSESPLRGPNTEAFF
clone_size: NA; v_call: TRBV4-1; d_call: TRBD1; j_call: TRBJ2-7; cdr3_nt: TGCGCCAGCAGCCAACTGAACCGGGGACAGGGGACCTACGAGCAGTACTTC; cdr3_aa: CASSQLNRGQGTYEQYF
clone_size: NA; v_call: TRBV10-1; d_call: TRBD1; j_call: TRBJ2-1; cdr3_nt: TGCGCCAGCAGTGTAGGGGACAGGGGGGACAATGAGCAGTTCTTC; cdr3_aa: CASSVGDRGDNEQFF
clone_size: once; v_call: TRBV6-5; d_call: TRBD2; j_call: TRBJ2-1; cdr3_nt: TGTGCCAGCAGATGGGGACTAGCGGGGGGTAATGAGCAGTTCTTC; cdr3_aa: CASRWGLAGGNEQFF
clone_size: NA; v_call: TRBV19; d_call: TRBD1; j_call: TRBJ1-3; cdr3_nt: TGTGCCAGTAGTATGGGACAGCTTGTCTCTGGAAACACCATATATTTT; cdr3_aa: CASSMGQLVSGNTIYF
clone_size: NA; v_call: TRBV15; d_call: TRBD1; j_call: TRBJ2-1; cdr3_nt: TGTGCCACCAGCAGAGGTGGTCGCCTTAACAGGGGGTCTGGCTACAATGAGCAGTTCTTC; cdr3_aa: CATSRGGRLNRGSGYNEQFF
clone_size: NA; v_call: TRBV6-6; d_call: NA; j_call: TRBJ2-2; cdr3_nt: TGTGCCAGCCAGGGGGGGACAGGGAACACCGGGGAGCTGTTTTTT; cdr3_aa: CASQGGTGNTGELFF
clone_size: NA; v_call: TRBV7-9; d_call: NA; j_call: TRBJ1-3; cdr3_nt: TGTGCCAGCTGGGTCCCGGAGGGGATGAGAGGAAACACCATATATTTT; cdr3_aa: CASWVPEGMRGNTIYF
clone_size: NA; v_call: TRBV15; d_call: NA; j_call: TRBJ2-7; cdr3_nt: TGTGCCACCAGCAGACCAACGGGACATCCCGGCTACGAGCAGTACTTC; cdr3_aa: CATSRPTGHPGYEQYF
clone_size: few; v_call: TRBV29-1; d_call: NA; j_call: TRBJ2-1; cdr3_nt: TGCAGCGTCGGACAGAATGAGCAGTTCTTC; cdr3_aa: CSVGQNEQFF
clone_size: NA; v_call: TRBV5-5; d_call: NA; j_call: TRBJ1-6; cdr3_nt: TGTGCCAGCAGCCCGGGACTCCCTAGTTCACCCCTCCACTTT; cdr3_aa: CASSPGLPSSPLHF
clone_size: NA; v_call: TRBV3-1/TRBV3-2; d_call: NA; j_call: TRBJ2-5; cdr3_nt: TGTGCCAGCAGCCAAGCAACCGGGGGTCCAGAGACCCAGTACTTC; cdr3_aa: CASSQATGGPETQYF
clone_size: once; v_call: TRBV5-6; d_call: NA; j_call: TRBJ2-7; cdr3_nt: TGTGCCAGCAGCTTGGGCGGCCGGAACTACGAGCAGTACTTC; cdr3_aa: CASSLGGRNYEQYF
clone_size: NA; v_call: TRBV27; d_call: TRBD1; j_call: TRBJ2-7; cdr3_nt: TGTGCCAGCAGAATCCTGGGACAGGGTTCCTACGAGCAGTACTTC; cdr3_aa: CASRILGQGSYEQYF
clone_size: once; v_call: TRBV9; d_call: TRBD1; j_call: TRBJ2-7; cdr3_nt: TGTGCCAGCAGCGTAGACGGGACAGGTCCCTACGAGCAGTACTTC; cdr3_aa: CASSVDGTGPYEQYF
clone_size: NA; v_call: TRBV28; d_call: TRBD1; j_call: TRBJ2-7; cdr3_nt: TGTGCCAGCAGTTTCCTCGGACAGGGGAAATACTCCTACGAGCAGTACTTC; cdr3_aa: CASSFLGQGKYSYEQYF
clone_size: NA; v_call: TRBV6-4; d_call: NA; j_call: TRBJ1-1; cdr3_nt: TGTGCCAGCAGGGCCACCCGGGGGAACACTGAAGCTTTCTTT; cdr3_aa: CASRATRGNTEAFF
clone_size: NA; v_call: TRBV19; d_call: NA; j_call: TRBJ1-5; cdr3_nt: TGTGCCAGTACCGGGACACATAGCAATCAGCCCCAGCATTTT; cdr3_aa: CASTGTHSNQPQHF
clone_size: NA; v_call: TRBV11-2; d_call: TRBD1; j_call: TRBJ2-3; cdr3_nt: TGTGCCAGCAGCTTAGGGACCGGGACAGGGGGGCTCGGAGATACGCAGTATTTT; cdr3_aa: CASSLGTGTGGLGDTQYF
clone_size: once; v_call: TRBV5-4; d_call: TRBD2; j_call: TRBJ2-1; cdr3_nt: TGTGCCAGCAGCTTGCCTAGCGGATTCTCCTACAATGAGCAGTTCTTC; cdr3_aa: CASSLPSGFSYNEQFF
clone_size: NA; v_call: TRBV30; d_call: NA; j_call: TRBJ1-5; cdr3_nt: TGTGCCTGGAGTGAAACAGGGTCCGGCCAGCCCCAGCATTTT; cdr3_aa: CAWSETGSGQPQHF
clone_size: NA; v_call: TRBV5-1; d_call: TRBD1; j_call: TRBJ1-2; cdr3_nt: TGCGCCAGCAGCTACGGGACAGGGGGCAGCTATGGCTACACCTTC; cdr3_aa: CASSYGTGGSYGYTF
clone_size: once; v_call: TRBV19; d_call: TRBD1; j_call: TRBJ2-5; cdr3_nt: TGTGCCAGTAGTATAAGTCGGGGGACAGGAAAGACCCAGTACTTC; cdr3_aa: CASSISRGTGKTQYF
clone_size: NA; v_call: TRBV27; d_call: TRBD1; j_call: TRBJ1-2; cdr3_nt: TGTGCCAGCAGGTCTCGGACAGGGGACTATGGCTACACCTTC; cdr3_aa: CASRSRTGDYGYTF
clone_size: NA; v_call: TRBV9; d_call: TRBD2; j_call: TRBJ2-1; cdr3_nt: TGTGCCAGCAGCGTAGGGTCGGGGGGGCCAACCTCCTACAATGAGCAGTTCTTC; cdr3_aa: CASSVGSGGPTSYNEQFF
clone_size: NA; v_call: TRBV5-8; d_call: NA; j_call: TRBJ2-6; cdr3_nt: TGTGCCAGCAGCTTGGTTCGGGGCTCTGGGGCCAACGTCCTGACTTTC; cdr3_aa: CASSLVRGSGANVLTF
clone_size: NA; v_call: TRBV5-1; d_call: NA; j_call: TRBJ2-2; cdr3_nt: TGCGCCAGCAGCTTCCGGAGTCCGAGTCGGAACACCGGGGAGCTGTTTTTT; cdr3_aa: CASSFRSPSRNTGELFF
clone_size: NA; v_call: TRBV5-1; d_call: NA; j_call: TRBJ1-2; cdr3_nt: TGCGCCAGCACCGGGGGGGCAGGGACTAACTATGGCTACACCTTC; cdr3_aa: CASTGGAGTNYGYTF
clone_size: NA; v_call: TRBV19; d_call: NA; j_call: TRBJ1-4; cdr3_nt: TGTGCCAGTAGTTTGGGCTTTAATGAAAAACTGTTTTTT; cdr3_aa: CASSLGFNEKLFF
clone_size: NA; v_call: TRBV18; d_call: NA; j_call: TRBJ2-7; cdr3_nt: TGTGCCAGCTCACCGGCCCAGGGTATAGGTTTCTACGAGCAGTACTTC; cdr3_aa: CASSPAQGIGFYEQYF
clone_size: NA; v_call: TRBV2; d_call: NA; j_call: TRBJ2-6; cdr3_nt: TGTGCCAGCACAGAGCTTTTGGTGCGGAACTCTGGGGCCAACGTCCTGACTTTC; cdr3_aa: CASTELLVRNSGANVLTF
clone_size: many; v_call: TRBV7-2; d_call: TRBD1; j_call: TRBJ2-1; cdr3_nt: TGTGCCAGCAGCTTAGTACAGGGGGCGCTCGATGAGCAGTTCTTC; cdr3_aa: CASSLVQGALDEQFF
clone_size: NA; v_call: TRBV6-2/TRBV6-3; d_call: NA; j_call: TRBJ2-3; cdr3_nt: TGTGCCAGCAGCCCACGGGGTCCGGTCACAGATACGCAGTATTTT; cdr3_aa: CASSPRGPVTDTQYF